This T cell receptor beta chain was sequenced during a study of T-cell memory formation after mild COVID-19. Study-level background: TCR clusters mostly belonged to single donors.

TCRdb passed the 5' RACE reads through MiXCR, listing each CDR3 protein once. Found here are approximately 35,000 distinct CDR3 sequences, over 20% of them singletons; the top ten hold approximately 1.4%. The CDR3 is made up of 15 amino acids. V shed 0 bases, J shed 2 bases, and the junction held 4 bases outside the gene matches. Germline lookup yields CDR1 SGHRS and CDR2 YFSETQ. Study results and limitations: CD4+ contracting clones were found mainly in CM and EM, and CD8+ ones in EMRA. The pre-infection memory compartment contained some responding clones, suggesting cross-reactive memory joined. Contracting clones, day 15 to 85, had balanced CD4/CD8, and later expanders favored CD4+.

Concerning this clonotype: What it recognizes is unknown.

The receptor comes from an adult who had mild COVID-19 (a few samples of this study predate the infection). Cell type and time point are not known. The V and J genes are TRBV5-1 and TRBJ2-5; TRBD2 aligns across 7 bases. Sequencing was performed on PBMCs or a T cell subset sorted from them (not recorded which). The DNA of the CDR3 is TGCGCCAGCAGCTTGGTTTGGACTAGGCAAGAGACCCAGTACTTC. This sequence encodes CASSLVWTRQETQYF.